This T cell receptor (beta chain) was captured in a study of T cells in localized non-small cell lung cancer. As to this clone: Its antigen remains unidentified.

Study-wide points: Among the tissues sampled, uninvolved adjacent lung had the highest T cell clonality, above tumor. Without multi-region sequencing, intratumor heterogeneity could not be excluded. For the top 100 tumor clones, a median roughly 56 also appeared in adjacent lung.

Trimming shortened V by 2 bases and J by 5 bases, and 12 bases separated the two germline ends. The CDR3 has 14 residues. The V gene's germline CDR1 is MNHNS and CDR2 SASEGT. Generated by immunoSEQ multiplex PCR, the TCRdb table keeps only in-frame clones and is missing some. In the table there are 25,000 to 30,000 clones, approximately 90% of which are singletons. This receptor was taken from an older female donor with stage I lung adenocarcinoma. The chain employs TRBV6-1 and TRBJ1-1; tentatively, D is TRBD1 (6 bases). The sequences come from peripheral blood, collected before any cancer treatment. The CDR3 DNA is TGTGCCAGCAGTGAACCATACAGGGAAACTGAAGCTTTCTTT. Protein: CASSEPYRETEAFF.